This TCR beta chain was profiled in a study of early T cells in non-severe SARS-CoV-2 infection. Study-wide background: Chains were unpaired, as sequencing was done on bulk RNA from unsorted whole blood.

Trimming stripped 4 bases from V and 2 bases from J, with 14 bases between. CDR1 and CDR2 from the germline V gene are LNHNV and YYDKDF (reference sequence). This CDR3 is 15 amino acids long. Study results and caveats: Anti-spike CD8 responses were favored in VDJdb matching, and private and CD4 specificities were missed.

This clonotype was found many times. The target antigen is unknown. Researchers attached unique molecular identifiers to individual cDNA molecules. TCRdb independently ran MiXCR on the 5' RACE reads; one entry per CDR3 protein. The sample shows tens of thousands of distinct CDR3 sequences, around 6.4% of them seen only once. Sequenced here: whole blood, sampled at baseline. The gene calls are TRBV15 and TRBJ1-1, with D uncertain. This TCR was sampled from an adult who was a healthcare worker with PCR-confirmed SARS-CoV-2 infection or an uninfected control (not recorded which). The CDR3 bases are TGTGCCACCAGCAAAAACCCCATACGTAACACTGAAGCTTTCTTT. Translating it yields CATSKNPIRNTEAFF.